Sequencing of this T cell receptor (beta chain) was carried out in a study of T cells in localized non-small cell lung cancer. The study's findings and limits: Adjacent uninvolved lung tissue had the highest T cell clonality, exceeding tumor. Median detection of top 100 tumor clones in adjacent lung was 57 clones. Heterogeneity remains possible, as sequencing covered one tumor region only.

Germline loops: CDR1 MNHGY, CDR2 SAAAGT. Losses at the gene ends were 5 bases for V and 7 bases for J; bases not matched to a gene: 10. The CDR3 covers 14 residues. This clone ranks as medium-sized. Its target is not known. Lacking atypia, the adjacent lung had been sampled at least 2 cm away from the tumor margin. Clones were sequenced by immunoSEQ multiplex PCR, and TCRdb holds only the in-frame ones, with some missing. Of over 1,500 clones listed, 20% to 25% were seen once; the top ten hold over 15%. The sample in question was normal lung tissue next to the tumor, obtained before any cancer treatment. V and J are TRBV6-8 and TRBJ1-2, with TRBD1 identical over 7 bases. This TCR derives from a woman aged 35-75 years with stage I lung adenocarcinoma. In DNA, the CDR3 is TGTGCCAGCAGTACCGCAGGGGGATATCGTGGCTACACCTTC. It codes for CASSTAGGYRGYTF.